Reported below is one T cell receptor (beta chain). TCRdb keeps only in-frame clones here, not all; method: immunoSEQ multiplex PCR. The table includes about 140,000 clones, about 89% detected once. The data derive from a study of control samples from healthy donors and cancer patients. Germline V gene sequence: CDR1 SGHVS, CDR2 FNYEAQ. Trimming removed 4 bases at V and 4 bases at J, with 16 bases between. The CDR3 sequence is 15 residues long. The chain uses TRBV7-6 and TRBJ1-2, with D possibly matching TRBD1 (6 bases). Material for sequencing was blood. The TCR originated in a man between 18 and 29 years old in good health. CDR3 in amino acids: CASSSSPDRGYGYTF. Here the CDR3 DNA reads TGTGCCAGCAGCTCCAGCCCGGACAGAGGCTATGGCTACACCTTC. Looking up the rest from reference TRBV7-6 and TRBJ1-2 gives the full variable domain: GAGVSQSPRYKVTKRGQDVALRCDPISGHVSLYWYRQALGQGPEFLTYFNYEAQQDKSGLPNDRFSAERPEGSISTLTIQRTEQRDSAMYRCASSSSPDRGYGYTFGSGTRLTVV.